Listed below are T cell receptor beta chains from one sample, sequenced in a study of shared clonotypes between healthy human individuals. The protocol was immunoSEQ multiplex PCR, while the TCRdb copy is restricted to in-frame clones and leaves out a portion. The sample gives around 100,000 clones, more than 65% of which show up once; around 23% is in the top ten. Sequencing input: memory CD8+ T cells sorted from blood. Receptors originate from a woman aged 25 to 39 in good health. Both conserved end residues are part of each CDR3. A D gene is named only where the DNA matches it firmly. Expanded clones get a size class; other rows say once, few or many, or leave the size out.

abundance	len	d_gene	v_gene	j_gene	CDR3aa	CDR3nt
-	14	-	TRBV2	TRBJ1-3	CASSSPGQGNTIYF	TGTGCCAGCAGTTCCCCGGGGCAGGGAAACACCATATATTTT
-	13	TRBD2	TRBV10-3	TRBJ2-5	CATGEGNQETQYF	TGTGCCACGGGGGAGGGGAACCAAGAGACCCAGTACTTC
-	11	-	TRBV29-1	TRBJ2-1	CSVDEGNEQFF	TGCAGCGTTGACGAGGGCAATGAGCAGTTCTTC
-	13	-	TRBV19	TRBJ1-4	CASSPATREKLFF	TGTGCCAGTAGTCCAGCCACACGTGAAAAACTGTTTTTT
once	15	-	TRBV4-1	TRBJ2-7	CASSQDEGLIYEQYF	TGCGCCAGCAGCCAAGACGAGGGTCTGATCTACGAGCAGTACTTC
-	17	TRBD2	TRBV4-2	TRBJ2-7	CASSQDVAGVMSYEQYF	TGTGCCAGCAGCCAAGATGTAGCGGGAGTGATGTCCTACGAGCAGTACTTC
few	14	TRBD2	TRBV7-9	TRBJ2-3	CASSLALSGSSSDF	TGTGCCAGCAGCTTAGCTCTTAGCGGGAGTTCATCGGATTTT
few	19	-	TRBV4-1	TRBJ2-2	CASSQAPGAVPMNTGELFF	TGCGCCAGCAGCCAAGCCCCGGGAGCCGTCCCCATGAACACCGGGGAGCTGTTTTTT
-	14	-	TRBV6-1	TRBJ2-3	CASSELEEVHTQYF	TGTGCCAGCAGTGAACTTGAAGAGGTACATACGCAGTATTTT
once	12	-	TRBV14	TRBJ2-1	CASSLFGGEQFF	TGTGCCAGCAGCCTGTTCGGAGGTGAGCAGTTCTTC
-	12	TRBD2	TRBV5-4	TRBJ2-7	CASDLAGARQYF	TGTGCCAGCGACCTAGCGGGGGCTAGGCAGTACTTC
-	17	-	TRBV5-1	TRBJ2-2	CASSLAWGGVRAGELFF	TGCGCCAGCAGCCTGGCTTGGGGCGGGGTGAGAGCCGGGGAGCTGTTTTTT